Many counts were recorded for the clone carrying this T cell receptor (beta chain). RNA transcripts served as the template for amplifying TCR beta CDR3 regions. A set of HTBI primers served as the primers for a first-round RT-PCR of the TCR CDR3. TCRdb reanalysed the multiplex PCR reads using MiXCR and keeps one entry per CDR3 protein. The profile covers about 640,000 distinct CDR3 sequences, with around 20% appearing a single time and about 34% taken by the ten largest. This entry belongs to a study of T cells in Graves' hyperthyroidism and ophthalmopathy. CDR1 GTSNPN and CDR2 SVGIG come from the germline V gene (reference sequence). The CDR3 is 14 amino acids. V shed 2 bases and J shed 7 bases, with 14 bases lying between them. Ophthalmopathy cases met thresholds of Clinical Activity Score at least 3, NOSPECS grade at least 4 and duration under 3 months.

This TCR was sampled from a man between 25 and 39 years old with Graves' ophthalmopathy. This chain joins TRBV30 and TRBJ2-2, with a tentative D call TRBD1 (6 bases). The material sequenced was blood. CDR3: CAWSPPLGGGELFF. The CDR3 DNA reads TGTGCCTGGAGTCCCCCATTAGGGGGCGGGGAGCTGTTTTTT.